Listed below are T cell receptor beta chains from one sample, sequenced in a study of blood T cells in healthy people across ages. Using its own MiXCR run on the 5' RACE reads, TCRdb lists one record per CDR3 protein. The data hold about a million distinct CDR3 sequences, with roughly two fifths observed a single time. The material sequenced was blood. The receptors stem from a man between 18 and 35 years old in good health. CDR3s include the opening cysteine and the closing phenylalanine or tryptophan. The order of the fields is CDR3 DNA, CDR3 protein, V gene, D gene, J gene, clone size. A D gene is named only where the DNA matches it firmly. Some rows have no size entry. The others give once, few or many, or a class for an expanded clone.

TGTGCCAGCAGCCAAGCTTTCCAGGTCTCTGGTGAGCAGTTCTTC | CASSQAFQVSGEQFF | TRBV4-2 | - | TRBJ2-1 | few
TGCAGTGCTGATTTCCCTGGCTCCTACAATGAGCAGTACTTC | CSADFPGSYNEQYF | TRBV20-1 | - | TRBJ2-7 | few
TGCAGTGCTAGACCGGACAGCCAATGGGATGAGCAGTTCTTC | CSARPDSQWDEQFF | TRBV20-1 | - | TRBJ2-1 | few
TGTGCCAGCAGCGTAGATCCAGGGGGCCCCTGGGGCAATGAGCAGTTCTTC | CASSVDPGGPWGNEQFF | TRBV9 | TRBD1 | TRBJ2-1 | -
TGTGCCAGCAGCCGGACAGGGGGTAACAATGAGCAGTACTTC | CASSRTGGNNEQYF | TRBV5-5 | TRBD1 | TRBJ2-7 | -
TGTGCCAGCCGCCTTCCCCATTCACCCCTCCACTTT | CASRLPHSPLHF | TRBV7-2 | - | TRBJ1-6 | -
TGTGCCAGCAGCTTATCGGACAGGTTTGGGTCCTACGAGCAGTACTTC | CASSLSDRFGSYEQYF | TRBV7-2 | TRBD1 | TRBJ2-7 | -
TGTGCCAGCAGCAACAGCCGGAGTTACAATGAGCAGTTCTTC | CASSNSRSYNEQFF | TRBV5-6 | - | TRBJ2-1 | few
TGTGCCAGCAGTTTGGGAAGGGGGCTTGGAGATACGCAGTATTTT | CASSLGRGLGDTQYF | TRBV28 | TRBD1 | TRBJ2-3 | -
TGTGCCACCAGTGTGGGACAGGGGGGAAATCAGCCCCAGCATTTT | CATSVGQGGNQPQHF | TRBV24-1 | TRBD1 | TRBJ1-5 | -
TGTGCCAGCAGCGTCGGGACACTGAACACTGAAGCTTTCTTT | CASSVGTLNTEAFF | TRBV7-9 | - | TRBJ1-1 | -
TGTGCCAGCAGCTACCTGGACAGGGGGAACACCGGGGAGCTGTTTTTT | CASSYLDRGNTGELFF | TRBV5-6 | TRBD1 | TRBJ2-2 | -
TGTGCCAGCAGAATGGACAGGAGCACAGATACGCAGTATTTT | CASRMDRSTDTQYF | TRBV6-6 | TRBD1 | TRBJ2-3 | few
TGTGCCAGCACCATAGACCCGTTGGTCGGCAATGAGCAGTTCTTC | CASTIDPLVGNEQFF | TRBV7-2 | - | TRBJ2-1 | -
TGCGCCAGCAGCCTAAGCCGGGACCGATACAATGAGCAGTACTTC | CASSLSRDRYNEQYF | TRBV4-3 | - | TRBJ2-5 | few
TGTGCCAGCAGCCCTCGGGGGCGGGGCACAGATACGCAGTATTTT | CASSPRGRGTDTQYF | TRBV27 | - | TRBJ2-3 | few
TGTGCCAGCAGTTTAGCGGTGGGGACAAAGTTCGGGGAGCAGTTCTTC | CASSLAVGTKFGEQFF | TRBV12-3/TRBV12-4 | - | TRBJ2-1 | -
TGTGCCAGCGGATGGACAGAAGAGACCCAGTACTTC | CASGWTEETQYF | TRBV7-2 | - | TRBJ2-5 | few
TGTGCCAGCAGCGCATCAGCCGGGCCCTCCTATGGCTACACCTTC | CASSASAGPSYGYTF | TRBV9 | - | TRBJ1-2 | -